The 13 T cell receptor beta chains given below trace back to one sample, sequenced in a study of B cell selection in AIRE deficiency. Regulatory T cells were sorted as CD4+CD25hiCD127low/negative. Profiled with immunoSEQ multiplex PCR; TCRdb holds only in-frame clones, not every one. Found here are roughly 17,000 clones, about 92% of them singletons; the top ten hold about 1%. Sequenced input: CD4+CD25+ Tregs sorted from PBMCs. The source of these receptors is a human donor in good health.

V usage is TRBV5-4 and J usage is TRBJ1-2, with TRBD1 matching over 7 bases. Germline V gene sequence: CDR1 SGHNT, CDR2 YYREEE (reference sequence). The CDR3 extends over 13 amino acids. Germline trimming cut 2 bases from V and 10 bases from J; bases unmatched to any gene: 8. CDR3 in DNA: TGTGCCAGCAGCTTTGGACAGGTTGGGGTCTACACCTTC. Protein sequence: CASSFGQVGVYTF.

In the case of this clone: Additional DNA sequences in this sample encode the identical CDR3. V is TRBV10-3 and J is TRBJ1-5; weak D call: TRBD1 (6 bases). Germline-derived CDR1 and CDR2 are ENHRY and SYGVKD. The CDR3 has 13 residues. Deletions cut 3 bases from V and 4 bases from J, with 7 bases between. In DNA, the CDR3 is TGTGCCATCAGTGAAGGGGGAAATCAGCCCCAGCATTTT. Protein: CAISEGGNQPQHF.

This clone was seen once. The chain uses TRBV14 and TRBJ1-2; a weak D match, TRBD1 (5 bases). From germline, CDR1 is SGHDN and CDR2 FVKESK. V dropped 1 base and J dropped 0 bases, with 9 bases sitting between them. This CDR3 is built from 15 residues. Here the CDR3 reads CASSQGGGANYGYTF. In DNA, the CDR3 is TGTGCCAGCAGCCAAGGCGGAGGGGCTAACTATGGCTACACCTTC.

This clone was recorded only once. The V call is TRBV6-5, the J call TRBJ1-1; no clear D. The CDR3 loop spans 12 amino acids. The germline CDR1 and CDR2 sequences are MNHEY and SVGAGI. V lost 4 bases to trimming and J lost 12 bases, with 15 bases between them. The chain's CDR3 is CASSSGPSVSFF. The DNA of the CDR3 is TGTGCCAGCAGTTCCGGGCCCTCCGTTTCTTTCTTT.

V is TRBV18 and J is TRBJ2-3; possible D gene TRBD1, 5 bases. Trimming took 2 bases from V and 2 from J, leaving 8 bases between them. Germline V CDR1 and CDR2: KGHSH, LQKENI. This CDR3 spans 14 amino acids. CDR3 sequence reads: CASSPGAFTDTQYF. The DNA of the CDR3 is TGTGCCAGCTCACCAGGGGCGTTCACAGATACGCAGTATTTT. Full variable domain (missing parts from reference TRBV18 and TRBJ2-3): NAGVMQNPRHLVRRRGQEARLRCSPMKGHSHVYWYRQLPEEGLKFMVYLQKENIIDESGMPKERFSAEFPKEGPSILRIQQVVRGDSAAYFCASSPGAFTDTQYFGPGTRLTVL.

The chain combines TRBV28 with TRBJ1-5; D not resolved. CDR3 length equals 12 residues. In germline, CDR1 is MDHEN, CDR2 SYDVKM. Trimming left V 3 bases short and J 6 bases short, with 6 bases between. DNA for the CDR3: TGTGCCAGCAGTTTTCTCGGTCAGCCCCAGCATTTT. Residues: CASSFLGQPQHF. The full variable domain, with the rest looked up from reference TRBV28 and TRBJ1-5, is DVKVTQSSRYLVKRTGEKVFLECVQDMDHENMFWYRQDPGLGLRLIYFSYDVKMKEKGDIPEGYSVSREKKERFSLILESASTNQTSMYLCASSFLGQPQHFGDGTRLSIL.

The rearrangement links TRBV7-9 to TRBJ1-2; D possibly corresponds to TRBD1 (5 bases). The V end lost 5 bases, the J end lost 2 bases, and 12 bases lay between the germline ends. Germline loops: CDR1 SEHNR, CDR2 FQNEAQ (reference sequence). The CDR3 covers 14 residues. CDR3 loop: CASSPRDGNYGYTF. The CDR3 DNA follows: TGTGCCAGCAGCCCACGGGACGGAAACTATGGCTACACCTTC.

This chain's CDR3 is CASSVDGMNSPLHF. CDR3 bases: TGTGCCAGCAGCGTAGACGGTATGAATTCACCCCTCCACTTT. The V gene is TRBV9, the J gene TRBJ1-6; D unresolved. V was clipped by 0 bases and J by 7 bases, with 8 bases between them. Germline CDR1 reads SGDLS; CDR2 reads YYNGEE. The CDR3 covers 14 residues.

The chain links TRBV5-1 to TRBJ2-5, with a possible D match to TRBD1 (5 bases). This CDR3 is built from 14 residues. With 2 bases removed from V and 5 bases from J, the gap between germline ends came to 13 bases. CDR1 and CDR2 from the germline V gene are SGHRS and YFSETQ. CDR3 amino acids: CASSFGAVGETQYF. DNA of the CDR3: TGCGCCAGCAGCTTTGGGGCGGTGGGGGAGACCCAGTACTTC. Looking up the rest from reference TRBV5-1 and TRBJ2-5 gives the full variable domain: KAGVTQTPRYLIKTRGQQVTLSCSPISGHRSVSWYQQTPGQGLQFLFEYFSETQRNKGNFPGRFSGRQFSNSRSEMNVSTLELGDSALYLCASSFGAVGETQYFGPGTRLLVL.

This clone was observed a single time. J is TRBJ2-5 and V is TRBV10-3; 8 bases fit TRBD1. This CDR3 has 13 amino acids. Trimming at V came to 10 bases and at J to 4 bases, leaving 8 bases not matched to a gene. From germline, CDR1 is ENHRY and CDR2 SYGVKD. The chain's CDR3 is CATRTGKGETQYF. The CDR3, as DNA: TGTGCCACCCGGACAGGGAAAGGAGAGACCCAGTACTTC.

The CDR3 sequence is CASSPGTGLYEQYF. The CDR3 DNA reads as TGTGCCAGCAGCCCCGGGACAGGGCTCTACGAGCAGTACTTC. J is TRBJ2-7 and V is TRBV28, with 9 bases identical to TRBD1. The V and J ends lost 6 bases and 3 bases, in that order; junction bases with no gene match: 6. This CDR3 is 14 amino acids long. Germline loops: CDR1 MDHEN, CDR2 SYDVKM. The full variable domain, in which reference TRBV28 and TRBJ2-7 provide the parts outside the CDR3, is DVKVTQSSRYLVKRTGEKVFLECVQDMDHENMFWYRQDPGLGLRLIYFSYDVKMKEKGDIPEGYSVSREKKERFSLILESASTNQTSMYLCASSPGTGLYEQYFGPGTRLTVT.

The rearrangement uses TRBV5-1 and TRBJ2-1; 7 nucleotides agree with TRBD2. Germline V lookup: CDR1 SGHRS, CDR2 YFSETQ. V gave up 4 bases and J gave up 7 bases; unmatched junction bases: 17. The CDR3 spans 17 residues. The CDR3 is CASSLGTGGGPWNEQFF. The CDR3 bases are TGCGCCAGCAGCCTCGGAACGGGGGGAGGGCCGTGGAATGAGCAGTTCTTC.

The V call is TRBV7-2, the J call TRBJ2-2; D not certain. With 5 bases removed from V and 4 bases from J, the gap between germline ends came to 8 bases. This CDR3 spans 13 amino acids. Germline V gene data show CDR1 as SGHTA and CDR2 as FQGNSA. The chain's CDR3 is CASSLHSTGELFF. DNA of the CDR3: TGTGCCAGCAGCCTACACTCCACCGGGGAGCTGTTTTTT.